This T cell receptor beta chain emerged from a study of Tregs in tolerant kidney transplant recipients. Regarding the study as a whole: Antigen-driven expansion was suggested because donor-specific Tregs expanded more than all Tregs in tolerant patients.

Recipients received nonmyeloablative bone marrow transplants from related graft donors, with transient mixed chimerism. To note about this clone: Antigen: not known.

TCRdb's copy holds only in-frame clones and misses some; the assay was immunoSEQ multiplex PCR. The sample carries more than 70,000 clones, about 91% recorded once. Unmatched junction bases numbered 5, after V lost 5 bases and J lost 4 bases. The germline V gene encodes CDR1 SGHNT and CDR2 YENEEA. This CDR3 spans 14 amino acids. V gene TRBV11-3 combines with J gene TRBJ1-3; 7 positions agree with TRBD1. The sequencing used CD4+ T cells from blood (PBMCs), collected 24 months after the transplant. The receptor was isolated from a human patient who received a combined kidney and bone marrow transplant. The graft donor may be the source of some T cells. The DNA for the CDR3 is TGTGCCAGCAGCATCACAGGGGTCGGAAACACCATATATTTT. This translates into CASSITGVGNTIYF.